The subject of this entry is one T cell receptor (beta chain). The antigen is undetermined. One end of the junction varies from germline; a read error may be responsible. Uncontrolled infections, other autoimmune diseases, pregnancy or lactation barred patients from enrollment. Orbital computed tomography and thyroid ultrasound, along with TRAb, serum thyroxine and clinical symptoms, underpinned diagnosis. The authors amplified TCR beta CDR3 regions from RNA transcripts. RT-PCR in the first round used HTBI primers; a second-round multiplex PCR followed. One entry per CDR3 protein results from TCRdb running MiXCR on the multiplex PCR reads. The table lists around 600,000 distinct CDR3 sequences, over 40% of them singletons, with under 3.5% in the top ten. The data are from a study of Graves' ophthalmopathy and Graves' hyperthyroidism. Study findings and constraints: The model predicted progression of ophthalmopathy with a sensitivity of roughly 66%, and its specificity was roughly 72%. The majority of expanded thyroid clonotypes above 0.001 frequency also occurred in blood.

The sequenced sample consisted of peripheral blood. The sequence came from an adult man with Graves' ophthalmopathy.

Written as DNA, the CDR3 is TGTGCCAACAGCGCGGAGGGGGGGGACACTGAAGCTTCCTTT. It specifies CANSAEGGDTEASF. The chain couples TRBV9 to TRBJ1-1; perhaps TRBD1 as D (6 bases). The germline V gene encodes CDR1 SGDLS and CDR2 YYNGEE. There are 14 residues in the CDR3. The full variable domain, rest sourced from reference TRBV9 and TRBJ1-1, is DSGVTQTPKHLITATGQRVTLRCSPRSGDLSVYWYQQSLDQGLQFLIQYYNGEERAKGNILERFSAQQFPDLHSELNLSSLELGDSALYFCANSAEGGDTEASFGQGTRLTVV.